This T cell receptor (beta chain) was recovered during a study of blood T cell repertoires in COVID-19. At the level of the study: Researchers got acute and convalescent COVID-19 samples from the United States, Italy and Spain. PBMCs, B-cell-depleted T cells, or T cells provided the cDNA or gDNA that made up the material.

Original methodology: Reference gene primer amplification in the assay estimated nucleated cell counts. The protocol was immunoSEQ multiplex PCR, while the TCRdb copy is restricted to in-frame clones and leaves out a portion. V and J calls and clone size follow that table, whereas D and trimming were derived from the DNA. The profile shows 150,000 to 200,000 clones, about 80% of them singletons. Trimming left V 6 bases short and J 1 base short, with 9 bases between. The CDR3 length is 13 residues. Sequenced sample: peripheral blood. This sequence originates from a man in his fifties or sixties with acute or convalescent COVID-19. The rearrangement joins TRBV12-3 or TRBV12-4 to TRBJ1-2; unclear D gene. In nucleotides, the CDR3 is TGTGCCAGCAGCCCCGACAATAACTATGGCTACACCTTC. This gives the protein CASSPDNNYGYTF.